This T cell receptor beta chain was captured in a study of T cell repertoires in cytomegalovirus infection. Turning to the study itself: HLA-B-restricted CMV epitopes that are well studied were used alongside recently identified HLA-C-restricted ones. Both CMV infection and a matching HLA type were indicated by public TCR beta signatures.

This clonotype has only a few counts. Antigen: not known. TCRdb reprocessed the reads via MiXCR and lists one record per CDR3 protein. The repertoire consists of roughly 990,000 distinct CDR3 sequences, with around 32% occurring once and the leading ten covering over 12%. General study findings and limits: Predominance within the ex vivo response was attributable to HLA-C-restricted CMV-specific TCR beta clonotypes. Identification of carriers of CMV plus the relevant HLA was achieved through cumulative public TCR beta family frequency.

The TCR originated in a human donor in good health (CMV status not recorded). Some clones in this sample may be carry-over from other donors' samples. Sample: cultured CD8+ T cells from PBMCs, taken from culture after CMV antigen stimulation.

The CDR3 coding sequence is TGTGCCAGCACCGGGGGACCCACCTACAATGAGCAGTTCTTC. This sequence encodes CASTGGPTYNEQFF. The chain employs TRBV28 and TRBJ2-1; TRBD2 might be the D (6 bases). This CDR3 has 14 residues. With 7 bases removed from V and 2 bases from J, the gap between germline ends came to 12 bases. Germline loops: CDR1 MDHEN, CDR2 SYDVKM.